This T cell receptor beta chain is drawn from a study of response to subunit inactivated influenza vaccine. Trimming pared 0 bases from V and 0 bases from J, leaving 12 bases between. The CDR3 length is 16 residues. The V gene's germline CDR1 is MNHEY and CDR2 SVGAGI. General study points: Authors suggested each seasonal influenza vaccination recruits few new T cells.

Comment on this clonotype: The antigen is undetermined.

TCRdb recomputed calls from the RT-PCR reads with MiXCR, one row per CDR3 protein. The data hold 550,000 to 800,000 distinct CDR3 sequences, with around a sixth observed a single time. The chain joins TRBV6-5 to TRBJ2-7; D gene unclear. The sequencing used PBMCs from blood, collected approximately 13 days after vaccination. This TCR came from a man aged 50 to 60 who received an inactivated influenza vaccine. This CDR3 reads CASSYSLGFLSYEQYF. For the CDR3, the DNA is TGTGCCAGCAGTTACTCGCTAGGCTTTCTCTCCTACGAGCAGTACTTC.